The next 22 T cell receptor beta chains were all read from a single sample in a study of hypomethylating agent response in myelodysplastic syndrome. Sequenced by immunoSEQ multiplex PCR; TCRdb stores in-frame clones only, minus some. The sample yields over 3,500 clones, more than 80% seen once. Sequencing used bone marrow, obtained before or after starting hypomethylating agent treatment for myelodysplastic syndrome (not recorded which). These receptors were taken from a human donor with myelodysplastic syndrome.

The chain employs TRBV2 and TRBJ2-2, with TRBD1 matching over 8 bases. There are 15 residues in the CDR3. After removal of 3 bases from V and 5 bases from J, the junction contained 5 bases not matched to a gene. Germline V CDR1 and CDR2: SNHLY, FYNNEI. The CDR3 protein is CASSDQGAWTGELFF. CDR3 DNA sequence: TGTGCCAGCAGTGATCAGGGGGCGTGGACCGGGGAGCTGTTTTTT. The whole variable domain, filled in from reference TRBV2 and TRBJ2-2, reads EPEVTQTPSHQVTQMGQEVILRCVPISNHLYFYWYRQILGQKVEFLVSFYNNEISEKSEIFDDQFSVERPDGSNFTLKIRSTKLEDSAMYFCASSDQGAWTGELFFGEGSRLTVL.

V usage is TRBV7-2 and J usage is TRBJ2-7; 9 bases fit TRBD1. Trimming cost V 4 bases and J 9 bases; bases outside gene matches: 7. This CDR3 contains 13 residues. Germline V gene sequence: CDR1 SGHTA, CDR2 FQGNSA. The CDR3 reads CASSSTTGGLQYF. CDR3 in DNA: TGTGCCAGCAGCTCGACAACAGGGGGCTTGCAGTACTTC.

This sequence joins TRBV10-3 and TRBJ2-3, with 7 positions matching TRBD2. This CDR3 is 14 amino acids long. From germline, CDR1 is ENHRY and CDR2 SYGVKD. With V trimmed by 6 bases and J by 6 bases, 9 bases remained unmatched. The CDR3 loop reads CAISEPTSLDTQYF. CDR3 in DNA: TGTGCCATCAGCGAACCGACTAGCTTGGATACGCAGTATTTT.

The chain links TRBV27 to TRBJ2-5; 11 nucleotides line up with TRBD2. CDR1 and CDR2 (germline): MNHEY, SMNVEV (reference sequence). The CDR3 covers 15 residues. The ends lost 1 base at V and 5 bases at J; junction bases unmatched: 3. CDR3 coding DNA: TGTGCCAGCAGTTTATATACTAGCGGGGGCGAGACCCAGTACTTC. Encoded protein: CASSLYTSGGETQYF.

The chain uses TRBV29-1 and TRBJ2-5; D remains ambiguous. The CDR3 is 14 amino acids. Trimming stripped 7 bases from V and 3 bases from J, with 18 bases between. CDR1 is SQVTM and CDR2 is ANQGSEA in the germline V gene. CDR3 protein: CSAKSPLTKETQYF. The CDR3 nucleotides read TGCAGCGCCAAGTCTCCACTTACAAAAGAGACCCAGTACTTC.

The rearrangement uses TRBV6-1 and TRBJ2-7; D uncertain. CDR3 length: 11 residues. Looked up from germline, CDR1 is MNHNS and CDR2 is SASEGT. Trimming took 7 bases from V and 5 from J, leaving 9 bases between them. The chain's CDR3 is CASTEADEQYF. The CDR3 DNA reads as TGTGCCAGCACCGAGGCGGACGAGCAGTACTTC.

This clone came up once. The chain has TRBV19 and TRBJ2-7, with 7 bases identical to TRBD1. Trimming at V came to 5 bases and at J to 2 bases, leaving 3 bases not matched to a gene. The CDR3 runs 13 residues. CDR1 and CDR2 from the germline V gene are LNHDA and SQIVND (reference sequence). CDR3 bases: TGTGCCAGTAGTCCCGGGACAGCCTACGAGCAGTACTTC. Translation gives CASSPGTAYEQYF.

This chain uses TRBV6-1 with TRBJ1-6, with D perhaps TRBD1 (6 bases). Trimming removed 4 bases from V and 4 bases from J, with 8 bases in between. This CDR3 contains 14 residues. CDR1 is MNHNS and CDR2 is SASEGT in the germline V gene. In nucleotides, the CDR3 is TGTGCCAGCAGTGTGACAGGTTATAATTCACCCCTCCACTTT. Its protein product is CASSVTGYNSPLHF.

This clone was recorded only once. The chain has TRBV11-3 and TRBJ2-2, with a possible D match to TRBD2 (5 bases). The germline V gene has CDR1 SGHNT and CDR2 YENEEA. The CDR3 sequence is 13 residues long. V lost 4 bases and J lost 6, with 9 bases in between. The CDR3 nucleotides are TGTGCCAGCAGCTCGGACTCCTCCGGGGAGCTGTTTTTT. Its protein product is CASSSDSSGELFF.

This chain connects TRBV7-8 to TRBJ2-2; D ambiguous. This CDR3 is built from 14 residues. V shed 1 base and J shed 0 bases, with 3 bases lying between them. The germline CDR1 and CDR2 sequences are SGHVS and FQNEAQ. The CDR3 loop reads CASSLETNTGELFF. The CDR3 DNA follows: TGTGCCAGCAGCTTAGAAACGAACACCGGGGAGCTGTTTTTT.

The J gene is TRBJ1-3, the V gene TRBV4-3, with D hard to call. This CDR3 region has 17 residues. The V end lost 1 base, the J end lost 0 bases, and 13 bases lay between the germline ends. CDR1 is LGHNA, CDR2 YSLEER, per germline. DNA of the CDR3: TGCGCCAGCAGCCAAGTGGTGGCTGCGAGCTCTGGAAACACCATATATTTT. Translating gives CASSQVVAASSGNTIYF.

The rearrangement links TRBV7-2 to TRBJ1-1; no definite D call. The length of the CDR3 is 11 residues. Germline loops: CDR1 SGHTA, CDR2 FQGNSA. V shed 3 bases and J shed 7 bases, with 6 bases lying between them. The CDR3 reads CASSFGLEAFF. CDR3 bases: TGTGCCAGCAGCTTCGGCCTTGAAGCTTTCTTT.

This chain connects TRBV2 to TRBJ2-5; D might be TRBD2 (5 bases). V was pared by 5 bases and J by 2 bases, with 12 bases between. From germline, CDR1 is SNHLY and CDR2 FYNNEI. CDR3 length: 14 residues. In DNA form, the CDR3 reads TGTGCCAGCAGTTCAAACCGGGATCAAGAGACCCAGTACTTC. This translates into CASSSNRDQETQYF.

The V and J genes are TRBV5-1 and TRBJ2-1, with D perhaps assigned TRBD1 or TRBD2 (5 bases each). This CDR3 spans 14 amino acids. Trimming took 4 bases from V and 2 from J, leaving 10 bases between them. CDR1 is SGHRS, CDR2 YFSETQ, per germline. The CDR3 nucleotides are TGCGCCAGCAGCGGGACGAGTGCCTACAATGAGCAGTTCTTC. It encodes CASSGTSAYNEQFF.

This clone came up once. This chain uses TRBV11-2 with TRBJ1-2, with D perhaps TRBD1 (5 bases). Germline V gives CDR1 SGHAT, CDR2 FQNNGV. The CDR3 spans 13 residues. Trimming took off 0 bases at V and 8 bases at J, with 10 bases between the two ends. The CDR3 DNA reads TGTGCCAGCAGCTTAGAAGAGGGGTCAGGCTACACCTTC. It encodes CASSLEEGSGYTF.

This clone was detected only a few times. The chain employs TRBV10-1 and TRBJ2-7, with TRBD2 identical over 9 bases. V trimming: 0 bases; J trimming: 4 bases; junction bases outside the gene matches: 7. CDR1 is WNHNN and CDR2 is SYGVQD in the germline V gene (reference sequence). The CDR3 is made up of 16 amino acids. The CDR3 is CASSESTAGGPYEQYF. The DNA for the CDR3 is TGCGCCAGCAGTGAGTCGACGGCGGGGGGGCCATACGAGCAGTACTTC.

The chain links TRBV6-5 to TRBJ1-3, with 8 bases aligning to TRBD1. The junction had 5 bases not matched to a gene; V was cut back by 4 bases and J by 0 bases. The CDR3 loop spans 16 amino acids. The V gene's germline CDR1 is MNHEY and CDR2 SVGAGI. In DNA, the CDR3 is TGTGCCAGCAGTTGGGGGACAGGTCTCTCTGGAAACACCATATATTTT. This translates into CASSWGTGLSGNTIYF.

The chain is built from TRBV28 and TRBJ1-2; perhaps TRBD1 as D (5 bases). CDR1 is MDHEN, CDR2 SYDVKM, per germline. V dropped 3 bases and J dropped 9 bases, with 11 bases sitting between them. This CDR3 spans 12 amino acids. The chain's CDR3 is CASSFLGESYTF. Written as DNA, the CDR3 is TGTGCCAGCAGTTTTTTGGGGGAGAGCTACACCTTC.

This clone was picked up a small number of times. CDR3 loop: CATSRDIATGELFF. The DNA of the CDR3 is TGTGCCACCAGCAGAGACATCGCCACCGGGGAGCTGTTTTTT. The genes are TRBV15 and TRBJ2-2; no definite D call. This CDR3 is 14 amino acids long. CDR1 LNHNV and CDR2 YYDKDF come from the germline V gene (reference sequence). The V gene lost 0 bases and the J gene lost 4 bases, with 6 bases spanning the gap.

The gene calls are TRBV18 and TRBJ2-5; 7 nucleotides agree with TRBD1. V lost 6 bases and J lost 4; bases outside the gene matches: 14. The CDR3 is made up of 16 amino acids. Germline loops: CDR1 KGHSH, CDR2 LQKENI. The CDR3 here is CASSRERQGKSETQYF. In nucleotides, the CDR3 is TGTGCCAGCTCTCGCGAGCGACAGGGCAAATCAGAGACCCAGTACTTC.

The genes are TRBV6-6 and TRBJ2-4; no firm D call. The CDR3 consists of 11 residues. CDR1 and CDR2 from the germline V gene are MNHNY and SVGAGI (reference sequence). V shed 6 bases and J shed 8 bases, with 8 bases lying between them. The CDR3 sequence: CASSPRDIQYF. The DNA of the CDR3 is TGTGCCAGCAGCCCCCGAGACATTCAGTACTTC.

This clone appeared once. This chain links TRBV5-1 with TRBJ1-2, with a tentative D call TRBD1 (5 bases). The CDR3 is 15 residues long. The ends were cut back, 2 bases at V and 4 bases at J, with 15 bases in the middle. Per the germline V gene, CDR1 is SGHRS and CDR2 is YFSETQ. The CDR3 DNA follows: TGCGCCAGCAGCTTCGGGGAGGGGATTACCTATGGCTACACCTTC. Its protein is CASSFGEGITYGYTF.